Below, 12 T cell receptor beta chains from the same sample are listed, as sequenced in a study of brain T cells in children with intractable seizures. Profiled with immunoSEQ multiplex PCR; TCRdb holds only in-frame clones, not every one. The table shows about 110,000 clones, with roughly 94% occurring only once. This specimen consisted of peripheral blood, obtained at surgery. Receptors originate from a boy in the first two years of life with hemimegalencephaly and intractable seizures.

The chain is built from TRBV18 and TRBJ2-5; 8 nucleotides agree with TRBD2. The V segment lost 4 bases and the J segment 2 bases; nucleotides outside the gene matches: 6. The length of the CDR3 is 15 residues. CDR1 and CDR2 (germline): KGHSH, LQKENI. The CDR3 nucleotides read TGTGCCAGCTCACAGGTAGCGGGGACACAAGAGACCCAGTACTTC. Translation: CASSQVAGTQETQYF.

The chain recombines TRBV19 with TRBJ2-1; maybe TRBD1 (8 bases). This CDR3 region has 16 residues. V was shortened by 3 bases and J by 3 bases, with 15 bases between the two germline ends. Germline CDR1 is LNHDA and CDR2 is SQIVND (reference sequence). The CDR3 DNA sequence: TGTGCCAGTAGTATCGGGGGGACAGGTTACTACAATGAGCAGTTCTTC. It yields the protein CASSIGGTGYYNEQFF.

This chain joins TRBV28 and TRBJ2-7; D call uncertain. The ends were cut back, 4 bases at V and 7 bases at J, with 11 bases in the middle. Germline assignment: CDR1 MDHEN and CDR2 SYDVKM. The CDR3 has 12 amino acids. The CDR3 is CASSSPSREQYF. The CDR3 DNA follows: TGTGCCAGCAGTTCCCCGTCTCGGGAGCAGTACTTC.

The chain recombines TRBV28 with TRBJ1-1; D unresolved. The CDR3 sequence is 10 residues long. Trimming removed 5 bases from V and 7 bases from J, with 5 bases in between. Germline lookup yields CDR1 MDHEN and CDR2 SYDVKM. CDR3 in amino acids: CASSQYEAFF. DNA of the CDR3: TGTGCCAGCAGTCAGTATGAAGCTTTCTTT.

This chain connects TRBV4-1 to TRBJ2-7, with D perhaps TRBD2 (5 bases). Germline V lookup: CDR1 MGHRA, CDR2 YSYEKL. Trimming took 5 bases from V and 0 from J, leaving 20 bases between them. The length of the CDR3 is 17 residues. The CDR3 loop is CASSSRLVARSSYEQYF. The CDR3 nucleotides are TGCGCCAGCAGCTCGAGGCTGGTAGCGCGCAGCTCCTACGAGCAGTACTTC.

The CDR3 is CASSPPSPFSGSWDEQYF. Written as DNA, the CDR3 is TGTGCCAGCAGCCCGCCCAGTCCGTTTAGCGGGAGTTGGGACGAGCAGTACTTC. This chain joins TRBV7-9 and TRBJ2-7; 9 nucleotides match TRBD2. With 5 bases clipped from V and 5 bases from J, the junction kept 19 bases outside the gene matches. CDR3 length: 18 residues. CDR1 SEHNR and CDR2 FQNEAQ come from the germline V gene (reference sequence). The whole variable domain, filled in from reference TRBV7-9 and TRBJ2-7, reads DTGVSQNPRHKITKRGQNVTFRCDPISEHNRLYWYRQTLGQGPEFLTYFQNEAQLEKSRLLSDRFSAERPKGSFSTLEIQRTEQGDSAMYLCASSPPSPFSGSWDEQYFGPGTRLTVT.

The chain combines TRBV12-5 with TRBJ2-2, with D hard to call. V was shortened by 1 base and J by 6 bases, with 6 bases between the two germline ends. The CDR3 totals 13 residues. Germline CDR1 reads LGHNT; CDR2 reads FRNRAP. The DNA of the CDR3 is TGTGCTAGTGGTTTGGGGAGCCCCGGGGAGCTGTTTTTT. It translates to CASGLGSPGELFF.

The chain couples TRBV9 to TRBJ1-1; 8 nucleotides align to TRBD1. Trimming took 3 bases from V and 5 from J; bases not matched to a gene: 12. Looked up from germline, CDR1 is SGDLS and CDR2 is YYNGEE. The CDR3 runs to 16 residues. The DNA for the CDR3 is TGTGCCAGCAGCGCGGGGACAGGCCCCTTTGGAACTGAAGCTTTCTTT. Translated, it gives CASSAGTGPFGTEAFF.

The chain links TRBV5-4 to TRBJ2-7, with 8 bases lining up with TRBD2. The germline gives CDR1 SGHNT, CDR2 YYREEE (reference sequence). With 4 bases clipped from V and 3 bases from J, the junction kept 6 bases outside the gene matches. The length of the CDR3 is 14 residues. CDR3 DNA sequence: TGTGCCAGCAGCCCCAGCGGGAGTCTCTACGAGCAGTACTTC. Translating it yields CASSPSGSLYEQYF.

V gene TRBV3-1 (or the pseudogene TRBV3-2) combines with J gene TRBJ2-4; 7 nucleotides line up with TRBD1. Per germline, CDR1 LGHDT and CDR2 YNNKEL (reference sequence). Trimming removed 1 base from V and 7 bases from J; junction bases left unmatched: 1. This CDR3 is built from 13 residues. Here the CDR3 reads CASSQARGNIQYF. CDR3 DNA: TGTGCCAGCAGCCAAGCCAGGGGGAACATTCAGTACTTC.

DNA of the CDR3: TGTGCCAGCAGAAACACCCCTCGGGACAATGAGCAGTTCTTC. It specifies CASRNTPRDNEQFF. The J gene is TRBJ2-1, the V gene TRBV27, with no clear D. The CDR3 runs to 14 residues. V was cut by 6 bases and J by 5 bases, with 14 bases left in between. Germline lookup yields CDR1 MNHEY and CDR2 SMNVEV (reference sequence).

CDR3 nucleotides: TGTGCCAGCAGCCAGGAGGTAGCGGGAGGATATACGCAGTATTTT. Amino acids: CASSQEVAGGYTQYF. The chain recombines TRBV11-2 with TRBJ2-3; 10 bases match TRBD2. Germline V lookup: CDR1 SGHAT, CDR2 FQNNGV. V dropped 5 bases and J dropped 7; count of bases not matched to a gene: 9. The CDR3 is 15 amino acids.